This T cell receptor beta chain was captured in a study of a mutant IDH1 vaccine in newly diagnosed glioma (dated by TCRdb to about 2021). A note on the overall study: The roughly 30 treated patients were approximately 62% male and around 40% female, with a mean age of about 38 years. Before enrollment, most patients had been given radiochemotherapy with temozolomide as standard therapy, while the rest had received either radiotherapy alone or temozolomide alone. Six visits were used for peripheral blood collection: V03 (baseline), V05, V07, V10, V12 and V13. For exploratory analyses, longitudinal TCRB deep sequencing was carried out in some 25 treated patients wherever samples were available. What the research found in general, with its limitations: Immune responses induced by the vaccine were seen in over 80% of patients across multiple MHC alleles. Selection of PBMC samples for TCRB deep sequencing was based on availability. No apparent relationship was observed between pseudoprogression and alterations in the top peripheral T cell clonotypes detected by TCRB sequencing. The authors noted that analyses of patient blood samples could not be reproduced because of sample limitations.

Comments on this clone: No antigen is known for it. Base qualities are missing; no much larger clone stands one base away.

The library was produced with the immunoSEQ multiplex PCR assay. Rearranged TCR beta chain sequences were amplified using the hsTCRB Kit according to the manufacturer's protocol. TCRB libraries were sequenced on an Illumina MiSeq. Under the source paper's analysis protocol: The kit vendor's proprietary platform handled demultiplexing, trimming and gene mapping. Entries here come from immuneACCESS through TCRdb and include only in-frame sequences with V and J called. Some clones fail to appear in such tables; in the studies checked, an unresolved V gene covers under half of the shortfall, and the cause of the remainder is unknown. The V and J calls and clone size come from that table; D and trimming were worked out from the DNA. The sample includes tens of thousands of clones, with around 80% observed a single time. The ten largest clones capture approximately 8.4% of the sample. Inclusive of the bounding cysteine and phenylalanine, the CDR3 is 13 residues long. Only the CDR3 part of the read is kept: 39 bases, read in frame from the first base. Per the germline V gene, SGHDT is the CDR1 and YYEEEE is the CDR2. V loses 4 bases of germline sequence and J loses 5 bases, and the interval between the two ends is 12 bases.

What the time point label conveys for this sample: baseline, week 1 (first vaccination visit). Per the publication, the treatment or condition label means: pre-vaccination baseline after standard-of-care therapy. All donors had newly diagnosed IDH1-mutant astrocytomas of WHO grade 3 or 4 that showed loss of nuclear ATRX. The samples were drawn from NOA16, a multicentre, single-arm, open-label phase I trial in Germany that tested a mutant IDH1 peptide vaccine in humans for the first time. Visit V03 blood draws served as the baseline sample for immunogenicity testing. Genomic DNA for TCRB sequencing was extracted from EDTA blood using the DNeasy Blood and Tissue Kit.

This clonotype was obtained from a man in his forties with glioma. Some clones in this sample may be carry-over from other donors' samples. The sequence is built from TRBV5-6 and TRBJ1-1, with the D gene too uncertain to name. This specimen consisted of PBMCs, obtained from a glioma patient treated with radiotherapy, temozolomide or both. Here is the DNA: TGTGCCAGCAGCCCAGACTGGGGAACTGAAGCTTTCTTT. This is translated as CASSPDWGTEAFF.